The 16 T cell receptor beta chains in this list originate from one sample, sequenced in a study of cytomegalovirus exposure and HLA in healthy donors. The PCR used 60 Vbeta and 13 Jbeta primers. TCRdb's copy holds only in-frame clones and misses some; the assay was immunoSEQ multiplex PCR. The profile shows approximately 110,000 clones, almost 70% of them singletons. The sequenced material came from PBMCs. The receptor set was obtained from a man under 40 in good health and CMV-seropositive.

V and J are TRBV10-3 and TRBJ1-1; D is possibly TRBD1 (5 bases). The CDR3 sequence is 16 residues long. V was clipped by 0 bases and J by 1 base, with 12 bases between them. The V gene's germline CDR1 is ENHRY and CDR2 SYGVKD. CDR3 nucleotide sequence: TGTGCCATCAGTGAGTCGTGGGGCCGACAGAACACTGAAGCTTTCTTT. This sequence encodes CAISESWGRQNTEAFF.

The CDR3 loop is CASSLGQGSTDTQYF. CDR3 nucleotides: TGTGCCAGCAGCCTGGGACAGGGGTCCACAGATACGCAGTATTTT. The V gene is TRBV11-3, the J gene TRBJ2-3; 10 positions agree with TRBD1. This CDR3 spans 15 amino acids. Per germline, CDR1 SGHNT and CDR2 YENEEA. The trim removed 5 bases at V and 2 bases at J, leaving 4 bases unmatched.

The CDR3 bases are TGTGCCAGCAGGGACAGGGTGGGCTACACCTTC. Amino acids: CASRDRVGYTF. The rearrangement links TRBV6-5 to TRBJ1-2, with 8 bases aligning to TRBD1. The CDR3 sequence is 11 residues long. The V gene end was trimmed by 6 bases and the J gene end by 8 bases; junction bases not matched to a gene: 2. The V gene's germline CDR1 is MNHEY and CDR2 SVGAGI.

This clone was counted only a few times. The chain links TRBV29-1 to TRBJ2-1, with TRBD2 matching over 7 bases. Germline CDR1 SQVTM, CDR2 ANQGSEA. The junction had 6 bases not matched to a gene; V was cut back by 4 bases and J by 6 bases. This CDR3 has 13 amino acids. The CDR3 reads CSVAGRDRNEQFF. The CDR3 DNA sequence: TGCAGCGTTGCAGGGAGGGATCGCAATGAGCAGTTCTTC.

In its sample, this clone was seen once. CDR3 DNA sequence: TGTGCCAGCAGCCAAGTTAGACAAGCTGGAAACACCATATATTTT. It yields the protein CASSQVRQAGNTIYF. The rearrangement uses TRBV14 and TRBJ1-3; no clear D. The CDR3 totals 15 residues. The V end was cut by 1 base, the J end by 2 bases, with 9 bases between. Per germline, CDR1 SGHDN and CDR2 FVKESK.

Here the CDR3 reads CASSQDTGGVNEQFF. The CDR3 nucleotides read TGCGCCAGCAGCCAAGACACGGGAGGGGTAAATGAGCAGTTCTTC. This sequence joins TRBV4-3 and TRBJ2-1, with 8 bases identical to TRBD2. The germline CDR1 and CDR2 sequences are LGHNA and YSLEER. The CDR3 is made up of 15 amino acids. V was clipped by 0 bases and J by 7 bases; unmatched bases: 5.

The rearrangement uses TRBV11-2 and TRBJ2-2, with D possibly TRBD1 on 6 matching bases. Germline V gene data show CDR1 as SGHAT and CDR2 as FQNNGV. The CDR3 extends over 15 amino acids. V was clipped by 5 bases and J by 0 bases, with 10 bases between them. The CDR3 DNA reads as TGTGCCAGCAGCCCCGGACAGACGAACACCGGGGAGCTGTTTTTT. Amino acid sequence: CASSPGQTNTGELFF. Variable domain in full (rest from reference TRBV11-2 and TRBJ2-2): EAGVAQSPRYKIIEKRQSVAFWCNPISGHATLYWYQQILGQGPKLLIQFQNNGVVDDSQLPKDRFSAERLKGVDSTLKIQPAKLEDSAVYLCASSPGQTNTGELFFGEGSRLTVL.

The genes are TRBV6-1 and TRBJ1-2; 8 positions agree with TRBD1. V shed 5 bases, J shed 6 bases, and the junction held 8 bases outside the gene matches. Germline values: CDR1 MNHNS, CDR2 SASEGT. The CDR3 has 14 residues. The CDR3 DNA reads TGTGCCAGCAGTTTGTCGGACAGGGTCAATGGCTACACCTTC. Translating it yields CASSLSDRVNGYTF.

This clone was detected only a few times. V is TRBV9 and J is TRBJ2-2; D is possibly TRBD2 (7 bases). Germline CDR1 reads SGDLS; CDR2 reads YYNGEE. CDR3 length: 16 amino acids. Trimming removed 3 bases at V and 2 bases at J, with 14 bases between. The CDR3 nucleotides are TGTGCCAGCAGCGAGATGGGGGGGCCTAACACCGGGGAGCTGTTTTTT. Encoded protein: CASSEMGGPNTGELFF.

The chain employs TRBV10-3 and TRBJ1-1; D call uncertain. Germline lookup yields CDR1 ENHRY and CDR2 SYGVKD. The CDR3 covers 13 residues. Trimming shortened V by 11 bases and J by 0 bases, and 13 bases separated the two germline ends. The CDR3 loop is CALTEGMNTEAFF. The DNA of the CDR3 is TGTGCCCTGACGGAGGGAATGAACACTGAAGCTTTCTTT.

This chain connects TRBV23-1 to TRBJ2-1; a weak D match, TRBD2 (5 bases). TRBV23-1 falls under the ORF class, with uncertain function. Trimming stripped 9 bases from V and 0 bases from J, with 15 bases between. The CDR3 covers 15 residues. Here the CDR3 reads CARSSGGRSYNEQFF. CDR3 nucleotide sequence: TGCGCCAGATCAAGCGGAGGTCGCTCCTACAATGAGCAGTTCTTC.

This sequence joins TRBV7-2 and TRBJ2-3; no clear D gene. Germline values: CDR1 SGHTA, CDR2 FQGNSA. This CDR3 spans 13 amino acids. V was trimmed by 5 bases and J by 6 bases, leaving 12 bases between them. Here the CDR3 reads CASSRLSWDTQYF. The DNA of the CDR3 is TGTGCCAGCAGCCGCCTAAGTTGGGATACGCAGTATTTT.

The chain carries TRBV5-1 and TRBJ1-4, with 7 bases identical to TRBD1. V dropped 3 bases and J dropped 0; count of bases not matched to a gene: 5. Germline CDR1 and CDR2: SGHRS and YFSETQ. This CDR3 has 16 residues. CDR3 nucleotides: TGCGCCAGCAGCTGGGACAGAAGTACAACTAATGAAAAACTGTTTTTT. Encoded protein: CASSWDRSTTNEKLFF.

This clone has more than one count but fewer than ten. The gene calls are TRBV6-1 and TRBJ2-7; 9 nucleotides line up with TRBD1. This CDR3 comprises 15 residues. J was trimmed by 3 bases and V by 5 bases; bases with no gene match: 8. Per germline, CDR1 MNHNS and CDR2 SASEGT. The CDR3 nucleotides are TGTGCCAGCAGTTCTCCGGGACAGGGTTACTACGAGCAGTACTTC. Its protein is CASSSPGQGYYEQYF.

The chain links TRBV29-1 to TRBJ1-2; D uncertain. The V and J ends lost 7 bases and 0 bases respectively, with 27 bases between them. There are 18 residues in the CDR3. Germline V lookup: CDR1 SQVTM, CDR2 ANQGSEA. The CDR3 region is CSAESPRDARRANYGYTF. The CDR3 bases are TGCAGCGCCGAATCCCCCAGAGATGCCCGGAGAGCTAACTATGGCTACACCTTC.

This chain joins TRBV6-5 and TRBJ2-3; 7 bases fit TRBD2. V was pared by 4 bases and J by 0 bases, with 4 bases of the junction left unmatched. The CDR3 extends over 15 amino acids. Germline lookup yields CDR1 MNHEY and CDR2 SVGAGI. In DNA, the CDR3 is TGTGCCAGCAGTTTGGTCGGGGGGAGCACAGATACGCAGTATTTT. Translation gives CASSLVGGSTDTQYF.